The clone carrying this T cell receptor beta chain has ten or more counts. Its antigen is as yet unknown. The sample comes from a study of identical twins. Broader study findings: Models underestimated TCR alpha sharing (out-of-frame) in monozygotic twins. The abundant beta clonotypes from cord blood had fewer insertions, and memory repertoires had none of this.

MiXCR was run by TCRdb on the 5' RACE reads, yielding one entry per CDR3 protein. The repertoire holds about 220,000 distinct CDR3 sequences, with 6% to 9% as singletons. V lost 1 base and J lost 3, with 13 bases in between. The CDR3 is 14 amino acids. Germline assignment: CDR1 DFQATT and CDR2 SNEGSKA (reference sequence). Separately, the same data were catalogued under a study of yellow fever vaccine responses in identical twins.

The sequencing input was memory (CD45RO+) T cells sorted from blood. The source is a woman under 30 in good health. This chain connects TRBV20-1 to TRBJ2-7; D possibly corresponds to TRBD2 (5 bases). DNA of the CDR3: TGCAGTGCTAGAGGGACTGACTCCGACTACGAGCAGTACTTC. Amino acid sequence: CSARGTDSDYEQYF.